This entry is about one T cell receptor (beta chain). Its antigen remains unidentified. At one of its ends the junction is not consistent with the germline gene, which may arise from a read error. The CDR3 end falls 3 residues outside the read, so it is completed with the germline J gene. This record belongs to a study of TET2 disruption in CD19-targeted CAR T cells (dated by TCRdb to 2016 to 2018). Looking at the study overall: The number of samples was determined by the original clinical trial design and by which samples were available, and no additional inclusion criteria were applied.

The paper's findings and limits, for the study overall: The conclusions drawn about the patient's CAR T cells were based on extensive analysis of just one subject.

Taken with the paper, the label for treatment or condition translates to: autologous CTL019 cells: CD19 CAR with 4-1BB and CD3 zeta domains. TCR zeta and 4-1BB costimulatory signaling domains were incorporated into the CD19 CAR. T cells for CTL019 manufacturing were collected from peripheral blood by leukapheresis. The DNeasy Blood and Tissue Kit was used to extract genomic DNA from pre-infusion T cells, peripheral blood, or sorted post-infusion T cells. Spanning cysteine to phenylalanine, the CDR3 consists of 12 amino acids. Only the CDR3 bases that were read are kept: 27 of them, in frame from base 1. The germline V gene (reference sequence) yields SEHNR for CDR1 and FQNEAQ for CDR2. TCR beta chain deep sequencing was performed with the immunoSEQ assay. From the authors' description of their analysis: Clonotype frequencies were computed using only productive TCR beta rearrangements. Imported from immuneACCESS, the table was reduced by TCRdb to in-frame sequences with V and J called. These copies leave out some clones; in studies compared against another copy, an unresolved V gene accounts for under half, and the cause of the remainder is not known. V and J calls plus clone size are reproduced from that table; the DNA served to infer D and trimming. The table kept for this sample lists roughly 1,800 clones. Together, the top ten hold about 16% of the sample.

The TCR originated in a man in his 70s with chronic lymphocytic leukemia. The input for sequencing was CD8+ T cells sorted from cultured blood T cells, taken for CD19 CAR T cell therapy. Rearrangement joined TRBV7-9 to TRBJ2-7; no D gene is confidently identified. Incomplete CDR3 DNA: TGTTCCAGCAGCTACGCCGGCTACGAG. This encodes CSSSYAGYE. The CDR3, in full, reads CSSSYAGYEQYF.